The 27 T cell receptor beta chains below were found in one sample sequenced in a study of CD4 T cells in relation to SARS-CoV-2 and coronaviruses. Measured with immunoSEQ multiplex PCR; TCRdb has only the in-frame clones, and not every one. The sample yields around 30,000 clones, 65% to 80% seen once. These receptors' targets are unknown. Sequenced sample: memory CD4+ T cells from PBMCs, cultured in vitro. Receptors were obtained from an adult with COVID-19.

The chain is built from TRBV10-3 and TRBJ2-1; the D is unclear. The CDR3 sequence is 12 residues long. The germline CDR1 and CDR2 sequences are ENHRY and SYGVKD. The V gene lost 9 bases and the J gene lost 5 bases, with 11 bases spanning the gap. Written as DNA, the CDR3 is TGTGCCATGGGCGGTGGGAACAATGAGCAGTTCTTC. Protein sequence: CAMGGGNNEQFF.

The CDR3 loop reads CASSLNRRSRETQYF. The CDR3 nucleotides read TGTGCCAGCAGCCTAAATAGGCGGAGCCGAGAGACCCAGTACTTC. The V and J genes are TRBV27 and TRBJ2-5, with D hard to call. This CDR3 comprises 15 residues. V shed 6 bases and J shed 4 bases, with 18 bases lying between them. Looked up from germline, CDR1 is MNHEY and CDR2 is SMNVEV (reference sequence).

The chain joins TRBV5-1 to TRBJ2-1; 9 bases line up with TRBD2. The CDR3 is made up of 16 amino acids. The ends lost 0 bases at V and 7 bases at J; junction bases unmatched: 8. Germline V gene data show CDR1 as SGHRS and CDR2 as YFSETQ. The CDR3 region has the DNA TGCGCCAGCAGCTTGGGGTCTAGCGGGATTGAGAATGAGCAGTTCTTC. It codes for CASSLGSSGIENEQFF.

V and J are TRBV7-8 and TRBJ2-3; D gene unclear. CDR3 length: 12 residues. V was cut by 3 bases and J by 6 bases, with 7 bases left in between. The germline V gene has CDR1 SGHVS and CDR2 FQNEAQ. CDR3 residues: CASSFRLDTQYF. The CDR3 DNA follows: TGTGCCAGCAGCTTTCGATTGGATACGCAGTATTTT.

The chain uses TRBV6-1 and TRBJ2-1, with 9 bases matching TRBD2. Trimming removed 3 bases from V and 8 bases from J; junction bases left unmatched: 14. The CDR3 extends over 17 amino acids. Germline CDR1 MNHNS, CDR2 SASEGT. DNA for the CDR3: TGTGCCAGCAGTGACAGAGGCGGGAGGGCCGTAGGGGATGAGCAGTTCTTC. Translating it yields CASSDRGGRAVGDEQFF.

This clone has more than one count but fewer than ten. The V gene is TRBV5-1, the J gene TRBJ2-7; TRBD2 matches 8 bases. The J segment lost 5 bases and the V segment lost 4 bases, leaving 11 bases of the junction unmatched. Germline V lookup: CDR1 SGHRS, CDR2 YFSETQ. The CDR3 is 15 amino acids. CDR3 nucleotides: TGCGCCAGCAGCCCAATTGAAGCGGGAGTCGACGAGCAGTACTTC. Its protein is CASSPIEAGVDEQYF.

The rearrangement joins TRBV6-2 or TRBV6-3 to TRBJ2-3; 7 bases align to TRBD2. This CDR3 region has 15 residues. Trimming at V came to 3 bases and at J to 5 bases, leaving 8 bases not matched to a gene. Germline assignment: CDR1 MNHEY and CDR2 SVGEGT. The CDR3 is CASSYGGSLGDTQYF. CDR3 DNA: TGTGCCAGCAGTTATGGCGGGAGTTTAGGAGATACGCAGTATTTT.

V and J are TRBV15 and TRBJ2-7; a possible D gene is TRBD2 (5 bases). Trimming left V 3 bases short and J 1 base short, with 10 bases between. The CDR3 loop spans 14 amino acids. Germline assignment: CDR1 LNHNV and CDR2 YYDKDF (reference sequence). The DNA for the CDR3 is TGTGCCACCAGCAGGGACTTCAGTTCCTACGAGCAGTACTTC. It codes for CATSRDFSSYEQYF.

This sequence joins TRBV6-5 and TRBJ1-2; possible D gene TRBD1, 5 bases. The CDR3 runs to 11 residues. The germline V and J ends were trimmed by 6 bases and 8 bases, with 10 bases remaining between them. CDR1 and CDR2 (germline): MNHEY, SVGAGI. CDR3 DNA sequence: TGTGCCAGCAGACAGGCAGAAGGCTACACCTTC. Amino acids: CASRQAEGYTF.

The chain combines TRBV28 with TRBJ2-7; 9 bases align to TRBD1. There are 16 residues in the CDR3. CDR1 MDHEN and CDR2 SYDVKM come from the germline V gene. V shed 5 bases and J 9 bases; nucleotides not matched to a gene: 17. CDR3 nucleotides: TGTGCCAGCAGTATCACCGGGACAGGGCGCCCCTCTCGGCAGTACTTC. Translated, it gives CASSITGTGRPSRQYF.

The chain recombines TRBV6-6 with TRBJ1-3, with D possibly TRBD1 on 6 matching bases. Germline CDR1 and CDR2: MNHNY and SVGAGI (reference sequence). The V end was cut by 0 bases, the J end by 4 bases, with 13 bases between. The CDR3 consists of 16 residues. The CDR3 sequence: CASSYSKGVIGNTIYF. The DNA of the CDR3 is TGTGCCAGCAGTTACTCGAAGGGGGTTATCGGAAACACCATATATTTT.

The CDR3 reads CASSHRGTLTGELFF. The CDR3 DNA sequence: TGTGCCAGCAGCCACCGCGGGACCCTAACCGGGGAGCTGTTTTTT. The J gene is TRBJ2-2, the V gene TRBV14, with a tentative D call TRBD2 (6 bases). Trimming stripped 3 bases from V and 5 bases from J, with 13 bases between. The length of the CDR3 is 15 residues. Germline CDR1 reads SGHDN; CDR2 reads FVKESK.

The CDR3 DNA reads as TGTGCCAGCAGCTTGTTAGAGAGGACTGAAGCTTTCTTT. Amino acid sequence: CASSLLERTEAFF. The chain uses TRBV5-6 and TRBJ1-1; D gene uncertain. Germline loops: CDR1 SGHDT, CDR2 YYEEEE. The CDR3 covers 13 residues. Trimming stripped 1 base from V and 5 bases from J, with 9 bases between.

This chain's CDR3 is CASSLLGHPTNTGELFF. CDR3 nucleotide sequence: TGCGCCAGCAGCCTACTAGGGCACCCGACAAACACCGGGGAGCTGTTTTTT. The J gene is TRBJ2-2, the V gene TRBV4-1; weak D call: TRBD2 (5 bases). This CDR3 comprises 17 residues. Looked up from germline, CDR1 is MGHRA and CDR2 is YSYEKL. Trimming stripped 4 bases from V and 2 bases from J, with 17 bases between.

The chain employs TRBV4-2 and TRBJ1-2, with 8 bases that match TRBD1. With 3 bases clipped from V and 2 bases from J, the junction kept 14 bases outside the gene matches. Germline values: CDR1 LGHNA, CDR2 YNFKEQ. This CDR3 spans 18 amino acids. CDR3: CASSQGSGTGPSNYGYTF. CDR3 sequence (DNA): TGTGCCAGCAGCCAGGGATCCGGGACAGGTCCCTCCAACTATGGCTACACCTTC.

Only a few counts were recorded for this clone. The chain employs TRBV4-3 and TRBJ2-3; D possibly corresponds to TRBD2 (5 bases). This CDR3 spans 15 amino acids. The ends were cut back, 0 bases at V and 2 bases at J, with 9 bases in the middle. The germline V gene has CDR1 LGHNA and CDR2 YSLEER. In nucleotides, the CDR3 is TGCGCCAGCAGCCAAGAGGTAGCGATCACAGATACGCAGTATTTT. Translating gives CASSQEVAITDTQYF.

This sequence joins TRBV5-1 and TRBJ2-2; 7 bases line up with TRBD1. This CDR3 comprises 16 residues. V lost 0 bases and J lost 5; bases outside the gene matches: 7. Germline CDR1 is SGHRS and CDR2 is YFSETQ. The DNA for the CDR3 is TGCGCCAGCAGCTTGGCCGGGGACAGCGCAACCGGGGAGCTGTTTTTT. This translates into CASSLAGDSATGELFF.

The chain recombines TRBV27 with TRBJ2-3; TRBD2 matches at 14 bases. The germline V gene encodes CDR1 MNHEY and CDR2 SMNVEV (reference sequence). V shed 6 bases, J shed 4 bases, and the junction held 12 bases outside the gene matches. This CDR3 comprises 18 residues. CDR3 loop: CASRSPGTSGSDADTQYF. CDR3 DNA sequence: TGTGCCAGCAGAAGTCCCGGGACTAGCGGGAGTGATGCAGATACGCAGTATTTT.

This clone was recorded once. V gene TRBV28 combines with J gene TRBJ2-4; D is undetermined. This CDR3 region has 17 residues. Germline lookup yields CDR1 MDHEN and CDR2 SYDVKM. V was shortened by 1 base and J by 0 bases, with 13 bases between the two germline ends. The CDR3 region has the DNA TGTGCCAGCAGTTTATACTCGGCAGATATAGCCAAAAACATTCAGTACTTC. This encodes CASSLYSADIAKNIQYF.

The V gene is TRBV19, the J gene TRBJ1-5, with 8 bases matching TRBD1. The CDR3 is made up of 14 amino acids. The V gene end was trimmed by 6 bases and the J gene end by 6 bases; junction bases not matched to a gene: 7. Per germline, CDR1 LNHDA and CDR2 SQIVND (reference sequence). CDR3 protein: CASRRTGSAQPQHF. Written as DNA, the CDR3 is TGTGCCAGTAGAAGGACAGGGTCGGCTCAGCCCCAGCATTTT.

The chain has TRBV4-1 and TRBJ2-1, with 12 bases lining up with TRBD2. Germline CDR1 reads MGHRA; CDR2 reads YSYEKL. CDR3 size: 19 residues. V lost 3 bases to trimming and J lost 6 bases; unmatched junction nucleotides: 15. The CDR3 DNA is TGCGCCAGCAGCCACTTACTAGCGGGAGGATTACTTGTCCGCAATGAGCAGTTCTTC. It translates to CASSHLLAGGLLVRNEQFF.

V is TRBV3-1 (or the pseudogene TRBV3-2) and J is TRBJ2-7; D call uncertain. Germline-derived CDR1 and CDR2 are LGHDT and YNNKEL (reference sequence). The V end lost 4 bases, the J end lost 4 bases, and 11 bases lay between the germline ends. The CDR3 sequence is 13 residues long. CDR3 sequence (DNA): TGTGCCAGCAGCCGTGCGAAGGGTTACGAGCAGTACTTC. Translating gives CASSRAKGYEQYF.

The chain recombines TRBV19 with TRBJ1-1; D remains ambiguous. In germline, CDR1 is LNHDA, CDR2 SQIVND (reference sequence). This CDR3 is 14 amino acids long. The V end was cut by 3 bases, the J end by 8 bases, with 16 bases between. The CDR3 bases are TGTGCCAGTAGTATTACTCCGGACGGGCGGGAAGCTTTCTTT. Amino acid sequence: CASSITPDGREAFF.

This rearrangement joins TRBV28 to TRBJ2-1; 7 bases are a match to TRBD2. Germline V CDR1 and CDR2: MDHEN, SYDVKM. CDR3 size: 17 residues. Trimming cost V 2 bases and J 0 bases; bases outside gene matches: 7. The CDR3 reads CASSLNIREDSYNEQFF. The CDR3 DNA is TGTGCCAGCAGTTTAAATATCCGGGAGGACTCCTACAATGAGCAGTTCTTC.

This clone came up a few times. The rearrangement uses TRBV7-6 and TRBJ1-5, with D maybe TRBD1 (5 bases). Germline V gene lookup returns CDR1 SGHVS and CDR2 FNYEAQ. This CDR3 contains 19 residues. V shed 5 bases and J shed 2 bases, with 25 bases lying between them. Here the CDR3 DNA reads TGTGCCAGCAGCCACCGCCAGCCCAGGGACCGGAGGGGCAATCAGCCCCAGCATTTT. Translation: CASSHRQPRDRRGNQPQHF.

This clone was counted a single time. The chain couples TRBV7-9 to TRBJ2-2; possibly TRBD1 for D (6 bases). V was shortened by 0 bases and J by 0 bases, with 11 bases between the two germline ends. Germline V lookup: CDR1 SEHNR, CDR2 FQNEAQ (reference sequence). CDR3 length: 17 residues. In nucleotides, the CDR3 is TGTGCCAGCAGCTTAGCGCTGAGGACAGCGAACACCGGGGAGCTGTTTTTT. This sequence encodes CASSLALRTANTGELFF.

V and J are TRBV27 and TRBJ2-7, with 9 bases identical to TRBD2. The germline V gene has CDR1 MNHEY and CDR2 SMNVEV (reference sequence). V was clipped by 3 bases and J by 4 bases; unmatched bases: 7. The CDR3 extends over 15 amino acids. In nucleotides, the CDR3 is TGTGCCAGCAGTTTTCGGCTAGCGGGAAAATACGAGCAGTACTTC. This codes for CASSFRLAGKYEQYF.